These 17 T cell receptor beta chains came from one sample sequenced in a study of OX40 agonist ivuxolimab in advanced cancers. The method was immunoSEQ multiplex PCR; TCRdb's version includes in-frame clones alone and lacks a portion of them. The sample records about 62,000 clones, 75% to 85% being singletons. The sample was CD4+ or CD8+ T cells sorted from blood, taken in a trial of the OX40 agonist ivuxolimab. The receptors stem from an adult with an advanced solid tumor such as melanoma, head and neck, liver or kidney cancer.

CDR3 residues: CASSQGLAGTDTQYF. CDR3 nucleotides: TGTGCCAGCAGCCAGGGACTAGCGGGCACAGATACGCAGTATTTT. The rearrangement links TRBV7-7 to TRBJ2-3, with 11 bases fitting TRBD2. Germline values: CDR1 SSHAT, CDR2 FNYEAQ (reference sequence). J was trimmed by 1 base and V by 5 bases; bases with no gene match: 2. The CDR3 totals 15 residues.

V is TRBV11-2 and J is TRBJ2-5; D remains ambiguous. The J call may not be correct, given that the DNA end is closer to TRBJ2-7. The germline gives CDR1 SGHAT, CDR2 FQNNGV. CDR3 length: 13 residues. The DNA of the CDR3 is TGTGCCAGCCGGGCGAGCAGCTCCTACGAGCAGTACTTC. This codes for CASRASSSYEQYF.

The CDR3 DNA follows: TGTGCCAGCAGCTTGTGGGGACAGAGGATTAGCACAGATACGCAGTATTTT. Translating it yields CASSLWGQRISTDTQYF. The rearrangement uses TRBV7-2 and TRBJ2-3; 7 nucleotides align to TRBD1. This CDR3 is built from 17 residues. Germline V CDR1 and CDR2: SGHTA, FQGNSA. Trimming took 3 bases from V and 0 from J; bases not matched to a gene: 9.

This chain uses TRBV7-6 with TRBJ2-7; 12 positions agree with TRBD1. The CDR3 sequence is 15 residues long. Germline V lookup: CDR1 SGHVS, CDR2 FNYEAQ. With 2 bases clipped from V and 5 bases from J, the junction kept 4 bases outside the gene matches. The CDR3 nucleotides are TGTGCCAGCAGCTTATTAGGGACAGGGGGCGACGAGCAGTACTTC. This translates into CASSLLGTGGDEQYF.

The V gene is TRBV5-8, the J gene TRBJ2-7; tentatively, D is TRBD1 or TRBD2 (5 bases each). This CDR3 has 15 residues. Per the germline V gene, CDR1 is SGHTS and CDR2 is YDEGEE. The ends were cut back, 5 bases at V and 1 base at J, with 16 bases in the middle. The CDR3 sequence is CASSFEGLTSYEQYF. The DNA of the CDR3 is TGTGCCAGCAGTTTTGAGGGGCTTACATCCTACGAGCAGTACTTC.

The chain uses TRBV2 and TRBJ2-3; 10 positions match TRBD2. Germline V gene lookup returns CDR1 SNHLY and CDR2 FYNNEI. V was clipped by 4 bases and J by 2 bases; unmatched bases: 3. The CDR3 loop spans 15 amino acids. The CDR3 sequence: CASSGTSGFTDTQYF. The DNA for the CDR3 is TGTGCCAGCAGTGGGACTAGCGGTTTCACAGATACGCAGTATTTT.

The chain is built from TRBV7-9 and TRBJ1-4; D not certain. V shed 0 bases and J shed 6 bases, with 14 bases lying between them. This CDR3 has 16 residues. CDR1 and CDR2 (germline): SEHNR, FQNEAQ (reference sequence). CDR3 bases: TGTGCCAGCAGCTTAGCGCTAGGGCGTATTGATGAAAAACTGTTTTTT. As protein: CASSLALGRIDEKLFF.

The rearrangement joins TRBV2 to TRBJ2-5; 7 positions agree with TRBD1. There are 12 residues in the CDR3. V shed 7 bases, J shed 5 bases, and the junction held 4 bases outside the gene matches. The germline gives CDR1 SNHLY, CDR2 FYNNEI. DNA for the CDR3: TGTGCCAGCAAGGGGGCCCGGGAGACCCAGTACTTC. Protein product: CASKGARETQYF.

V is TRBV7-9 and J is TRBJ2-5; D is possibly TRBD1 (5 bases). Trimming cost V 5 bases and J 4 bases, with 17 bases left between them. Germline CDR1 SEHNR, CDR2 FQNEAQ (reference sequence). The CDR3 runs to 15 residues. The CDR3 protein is CASSLRGQLAETQYF. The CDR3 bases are TGTGCCAGCAGCCTTAGGGGCCAGTTGGCAGAGACCCAGTACTTC.

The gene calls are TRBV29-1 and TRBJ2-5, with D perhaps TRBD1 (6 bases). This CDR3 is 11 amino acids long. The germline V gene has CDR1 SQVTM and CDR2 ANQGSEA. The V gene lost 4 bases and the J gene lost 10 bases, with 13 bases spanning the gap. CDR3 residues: CSVVRQEDQYF. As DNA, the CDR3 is TGCAGCGTTGTTAGACAGGAAGACCAGTACTTC.

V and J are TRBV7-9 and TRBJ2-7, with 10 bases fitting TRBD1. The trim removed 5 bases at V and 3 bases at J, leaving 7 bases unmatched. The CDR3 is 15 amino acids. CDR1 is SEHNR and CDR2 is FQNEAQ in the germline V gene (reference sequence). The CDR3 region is CASSPRDRGIYEQYF. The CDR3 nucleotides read TGTGCCAGCAGCCCCCGGGACAGGGGTATCTACGAGCAGTACTTC.

The chain's CDR3 is CASSEFGAYDYIQYF. The DNA of the CDR3 is TGTGCCAGCAGTGAATTTGGGGCTTACGACTACATTCAGTACTTC. This chain links TRBV2 with TRBJ2-4; the D gene is possibly TRBD1 (5 bases). Between the trimmed V and J ends, which lost 2 bases and 8 bases, there was a span of 16 bases. Germline assignment: CDR1 SNHLY and CDR2 FYNNEI. The CDR3 runs 15 residues.

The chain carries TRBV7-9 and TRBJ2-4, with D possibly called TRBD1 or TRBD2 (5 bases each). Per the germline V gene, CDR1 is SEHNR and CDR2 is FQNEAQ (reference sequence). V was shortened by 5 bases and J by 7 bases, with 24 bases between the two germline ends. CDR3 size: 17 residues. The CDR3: CASSPPPGPMGWNIQYF. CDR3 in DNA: TGTGCCAGCAGCCCACCCCCGGGGCCGATGGGGTGGAACATTCAGTACTTC.

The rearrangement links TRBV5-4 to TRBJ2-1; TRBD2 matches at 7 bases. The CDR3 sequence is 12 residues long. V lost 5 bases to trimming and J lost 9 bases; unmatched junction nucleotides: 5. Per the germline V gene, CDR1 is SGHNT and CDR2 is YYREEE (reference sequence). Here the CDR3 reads CASSLWGGEQFF. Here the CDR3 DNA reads TGTGCCAGCAGTTTGTGGGGGGGTGAGCAGTTCTTC.

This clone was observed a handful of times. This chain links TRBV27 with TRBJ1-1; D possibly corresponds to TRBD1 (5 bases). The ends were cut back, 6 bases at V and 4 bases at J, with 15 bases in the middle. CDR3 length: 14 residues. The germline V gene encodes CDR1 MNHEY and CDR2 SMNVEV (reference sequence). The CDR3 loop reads CASRTEGGGTEAFF. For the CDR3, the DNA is TGTGCCAGCAGGACCGAGGGCGGGGGCACTGAAGCTTTCTTT.

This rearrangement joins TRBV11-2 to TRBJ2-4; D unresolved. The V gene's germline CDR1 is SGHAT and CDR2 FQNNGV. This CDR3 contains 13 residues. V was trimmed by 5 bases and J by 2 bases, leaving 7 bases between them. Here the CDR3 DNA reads TGTGCCAGCAGCCCCGACCCCAAAAACATTCAGTACTTC. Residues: CASSPDPKNIQYF. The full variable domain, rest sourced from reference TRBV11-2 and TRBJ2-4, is EAGVAQSPRYKIIEKRQSVAFWCNPISGHATLYWYQQILGQGPKLLIQFQNNGVVDDSQLPKDRFSAERLKGVDSTLKIQPAKLEDSAVYLCASSPDPKNIQYFGAGTRLSVL.

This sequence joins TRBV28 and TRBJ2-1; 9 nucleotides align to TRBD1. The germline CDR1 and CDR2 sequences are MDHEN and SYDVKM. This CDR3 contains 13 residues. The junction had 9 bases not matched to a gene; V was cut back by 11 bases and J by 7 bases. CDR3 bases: TGTGCCGCAGCGGGACAGGGTGGTAATGAGCAGTTCTTC. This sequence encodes CAAAGQGGNEQFF.